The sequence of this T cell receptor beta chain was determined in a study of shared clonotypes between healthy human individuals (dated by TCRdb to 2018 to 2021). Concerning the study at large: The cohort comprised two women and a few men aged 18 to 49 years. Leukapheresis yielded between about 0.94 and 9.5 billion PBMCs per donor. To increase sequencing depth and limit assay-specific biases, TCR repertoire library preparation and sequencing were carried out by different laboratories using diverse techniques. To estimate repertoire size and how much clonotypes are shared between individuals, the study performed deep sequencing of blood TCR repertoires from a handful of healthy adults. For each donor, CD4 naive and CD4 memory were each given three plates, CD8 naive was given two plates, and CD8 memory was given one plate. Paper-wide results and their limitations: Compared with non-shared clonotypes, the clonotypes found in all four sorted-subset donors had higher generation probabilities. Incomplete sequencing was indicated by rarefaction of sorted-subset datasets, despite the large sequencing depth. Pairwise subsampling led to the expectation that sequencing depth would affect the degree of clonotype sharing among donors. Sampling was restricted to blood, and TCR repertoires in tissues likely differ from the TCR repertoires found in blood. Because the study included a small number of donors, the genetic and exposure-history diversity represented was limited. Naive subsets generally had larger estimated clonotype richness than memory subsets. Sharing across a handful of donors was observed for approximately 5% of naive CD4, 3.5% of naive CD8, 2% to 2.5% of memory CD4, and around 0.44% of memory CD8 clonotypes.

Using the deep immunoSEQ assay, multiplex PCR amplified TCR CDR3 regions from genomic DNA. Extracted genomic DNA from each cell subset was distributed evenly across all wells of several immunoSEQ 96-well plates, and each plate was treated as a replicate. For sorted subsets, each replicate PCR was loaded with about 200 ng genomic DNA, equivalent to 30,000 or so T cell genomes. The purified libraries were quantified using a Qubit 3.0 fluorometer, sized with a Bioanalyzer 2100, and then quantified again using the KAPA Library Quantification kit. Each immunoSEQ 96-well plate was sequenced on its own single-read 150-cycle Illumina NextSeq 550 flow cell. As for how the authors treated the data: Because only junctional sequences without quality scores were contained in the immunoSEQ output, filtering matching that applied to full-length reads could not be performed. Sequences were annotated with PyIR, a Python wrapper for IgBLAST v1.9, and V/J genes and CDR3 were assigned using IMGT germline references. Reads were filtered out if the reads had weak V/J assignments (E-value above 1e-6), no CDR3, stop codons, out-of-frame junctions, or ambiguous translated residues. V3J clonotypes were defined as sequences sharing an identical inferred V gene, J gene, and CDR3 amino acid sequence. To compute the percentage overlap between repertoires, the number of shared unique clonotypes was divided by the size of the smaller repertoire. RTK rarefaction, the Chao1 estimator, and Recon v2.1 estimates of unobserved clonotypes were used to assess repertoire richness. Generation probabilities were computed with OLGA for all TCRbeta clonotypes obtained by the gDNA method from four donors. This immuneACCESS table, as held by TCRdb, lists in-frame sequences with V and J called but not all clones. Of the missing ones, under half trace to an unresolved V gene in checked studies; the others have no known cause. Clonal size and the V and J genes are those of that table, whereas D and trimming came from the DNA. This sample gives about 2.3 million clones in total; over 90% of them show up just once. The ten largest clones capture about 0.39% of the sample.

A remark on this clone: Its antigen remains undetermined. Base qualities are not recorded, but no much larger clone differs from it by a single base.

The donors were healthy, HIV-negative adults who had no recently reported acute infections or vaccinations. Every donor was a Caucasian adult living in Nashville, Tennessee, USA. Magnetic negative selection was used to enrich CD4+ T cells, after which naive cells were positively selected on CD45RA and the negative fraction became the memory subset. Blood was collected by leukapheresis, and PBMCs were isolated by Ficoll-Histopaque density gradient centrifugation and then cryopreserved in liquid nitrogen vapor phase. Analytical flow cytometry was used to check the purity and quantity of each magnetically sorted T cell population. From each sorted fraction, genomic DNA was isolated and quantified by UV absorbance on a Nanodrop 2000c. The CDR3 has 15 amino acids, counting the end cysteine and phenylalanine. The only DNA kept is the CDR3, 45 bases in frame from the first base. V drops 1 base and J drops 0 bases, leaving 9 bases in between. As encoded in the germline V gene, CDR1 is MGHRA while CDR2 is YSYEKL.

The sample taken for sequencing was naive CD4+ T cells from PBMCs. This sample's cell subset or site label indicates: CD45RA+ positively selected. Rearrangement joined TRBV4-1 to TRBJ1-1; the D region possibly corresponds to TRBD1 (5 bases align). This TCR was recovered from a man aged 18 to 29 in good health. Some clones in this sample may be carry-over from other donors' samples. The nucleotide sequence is TGCGCCAGCAGCCAAGGACAGACCTTGAACACTGAAGCTTTCTTT. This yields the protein CASSQGQTLNTEAFF.